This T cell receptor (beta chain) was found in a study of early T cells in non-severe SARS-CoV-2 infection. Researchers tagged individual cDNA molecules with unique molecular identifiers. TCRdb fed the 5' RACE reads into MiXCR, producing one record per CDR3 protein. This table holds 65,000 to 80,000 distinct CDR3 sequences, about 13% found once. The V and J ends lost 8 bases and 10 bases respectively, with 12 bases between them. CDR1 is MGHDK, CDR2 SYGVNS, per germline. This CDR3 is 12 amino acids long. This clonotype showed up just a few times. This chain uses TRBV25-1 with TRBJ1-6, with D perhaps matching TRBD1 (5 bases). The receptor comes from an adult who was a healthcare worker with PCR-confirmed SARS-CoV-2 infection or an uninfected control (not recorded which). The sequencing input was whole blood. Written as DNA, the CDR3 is TGTGCCAGCCGGTGGGGGGAATCACCCCTCCACTTT. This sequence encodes CASRWGESPLHF.